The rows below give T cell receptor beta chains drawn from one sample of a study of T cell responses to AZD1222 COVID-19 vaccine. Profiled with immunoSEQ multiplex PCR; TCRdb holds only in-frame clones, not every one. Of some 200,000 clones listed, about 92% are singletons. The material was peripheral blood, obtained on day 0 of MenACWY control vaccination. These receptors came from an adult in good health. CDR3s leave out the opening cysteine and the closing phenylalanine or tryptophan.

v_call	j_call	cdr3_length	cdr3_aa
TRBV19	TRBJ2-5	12	ASSIAGGQETQY
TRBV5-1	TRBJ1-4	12	ASSLGTGGEKLF
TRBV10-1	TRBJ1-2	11	ASTQDRNYGYT
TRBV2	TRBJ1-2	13	ASSDSGGLNYGYT
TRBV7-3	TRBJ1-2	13	ASSSQTGGNYGYT
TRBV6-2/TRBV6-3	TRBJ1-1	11	ASSDRGHTEAF
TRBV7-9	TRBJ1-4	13	ASSLVSGGNEKLF
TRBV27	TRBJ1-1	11	ASSLSDITEAF
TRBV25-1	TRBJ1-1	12	ASRSGALNTEAF
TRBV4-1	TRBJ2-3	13	ASSQGGGPQGTQY
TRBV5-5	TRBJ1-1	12	ASSRTQGTTEAF
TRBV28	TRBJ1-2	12	ASSLVSADYGYT
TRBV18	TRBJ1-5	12	ASSSVPGDQPQH
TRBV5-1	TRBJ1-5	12	ASSLGGHNQPQH
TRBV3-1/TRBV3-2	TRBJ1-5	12	ASSRGQGSQPQH
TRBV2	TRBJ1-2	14	ASSESGAGGLYGYT
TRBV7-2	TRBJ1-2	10	ASSFFGAGYT
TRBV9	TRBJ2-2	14	ASSEGTPPSTGELF
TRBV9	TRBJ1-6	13	ASTATGTVNSPLH
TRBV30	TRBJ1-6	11	AWSVSLNSPLH
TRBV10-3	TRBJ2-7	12	AISVGSGAYEQY
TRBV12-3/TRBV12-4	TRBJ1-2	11	ASSPHRQHGYT
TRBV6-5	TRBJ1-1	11	ASHTGRTTEAF
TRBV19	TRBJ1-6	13	ASSQTGGRNSPLH
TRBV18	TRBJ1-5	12	ASSPASGDQPQH
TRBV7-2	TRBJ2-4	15	ASSEAGTLGLRNIQY
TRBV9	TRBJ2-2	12	ASSPQTNTGELF
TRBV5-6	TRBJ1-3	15	ASSLEWDRGGGNTIY
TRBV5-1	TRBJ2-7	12	ASSFQRGSYEQY
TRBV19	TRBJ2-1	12	ASSIASGINEQF
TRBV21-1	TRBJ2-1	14	ASSHAPWKAYNEQF